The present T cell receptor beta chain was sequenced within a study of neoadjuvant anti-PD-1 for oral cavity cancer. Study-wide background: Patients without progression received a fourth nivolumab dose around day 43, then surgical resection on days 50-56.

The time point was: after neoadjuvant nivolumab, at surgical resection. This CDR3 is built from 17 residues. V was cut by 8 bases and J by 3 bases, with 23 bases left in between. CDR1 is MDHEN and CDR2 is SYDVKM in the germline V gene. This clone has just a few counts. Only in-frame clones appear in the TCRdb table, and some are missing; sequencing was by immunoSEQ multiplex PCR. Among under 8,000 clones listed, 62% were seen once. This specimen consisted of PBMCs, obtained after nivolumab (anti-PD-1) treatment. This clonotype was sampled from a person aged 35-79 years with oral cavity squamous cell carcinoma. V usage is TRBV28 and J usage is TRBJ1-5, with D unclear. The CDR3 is CASRSPKGGLLNQPQHF. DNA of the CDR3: TGTGCCAGCCGCTCACCTAAGGGAGGCCTACTCAATCAGCCCCAGCATTTT.